The 24 T cell receptor beta chains reported below all come from one sample, sequenced in a study of shared clonotypes between healthy human individuals. The repertoire was sequenced with immunoSEQ multiplex PCR; TCRdb's copy has only in-frame clones and lacks some. The sample has around 700,000 clones, about two thirds seen once. Sequencing input: memory CD4+ T cells sorted from blood. The subset denotes: CD45RA-negative fraction. The receptors stem from a woman aged 30 to 39 in good health.

The chain carries TRBV5-4 and TRBJ2-7; TRBD2 might be the D (7 bases). V lost 2 bases and J 1 base, leaving 13 bases between the germline ends. The V gene's germline CDR1 is SGHNT and CDR2 YYREEE (reference sequence). CDR3 length equals 15 residues. The CDR3 DNA sequence: TGTGCCAGCAGCTTCGGGGGGCTCATATCCTACGAGCAGTACTTC. Translating gives CASSFGGLISYEQYF.

The chain couples TRBV28 to TRBJ1-2, with a tentative D call TRBD1 (5 bases). The CDR3 has 13 amino acids. Germline assignment: CDR1 MDHEN and CDR2 SYDVKM. Trimming left V 3 bases short and J 4 bases short, with 9 bases between. The CDR3 protein is CASSFGTAYGYTF. CDR3 nucleotide sequence: TGTGCCAGCAGTTTCGGGACGGCCTATGGCTACACCTTC.

This clone was seen a single time. This chain links TRBV7-9 with TRBJ2-7; TRBD1 aligns across 8 bases. V gave up 5 bases and J gave up 6 bases; unmatched junction bases: 3. The CDR3 sequence is 12 residues long. CDR1 and CDR2 (germline): SEHNR, FQNEAQ (reference sequence). The CDR3 coding sequence is TGTGCCAGCAGCGTACAGGGGGGCGAGCAGTACTTC. Its translation is CASSVQGGEQYF.

This clone was seen a few times. The gene calls are TRBV10-2 and TRBJ1-5; D gene unclear. Germline CDR1 reads WSHSY; CDR2 reads SAAADI. This CDR3 is built from 13 residues. Trimming pared 1 base from V and 6 bases from J, leaving 7 bases between. As DNA, the CDR3 is TGCGCCAGCAGTGAGTGGGTTGCTCAGCCCCAGCATTTT. Amino acids: CASSEWVAQPQHF.

This clone was detected once. The chain employs TRBV11-2 and TRBJ2-2, with a weak D call TRBD2 (6 bases). Germline V gives CDR1 SGHAT, CDR2 FQNNGV. V gave up 4 bases and J gave up 2 bases, with 14 bases separating them. The CDR3 contains 16 residues. CDR3 in amino acids: CASSSSMGGNTGELFF. In nucleotides, the CDR3 is TGTGCCAGCAGCTCCTCCATGGGGGGTAACACCGGGGAGCTGTTTTTT.

V is TRBV28 and J is TRBJ2-2; 9 bases are shared with TRBD2. This CDR3 contains 15 residues. V was clipped by 10 bases and J by 3 bases; unmatched bases: 9. From germline, CDR1 is MDHEN and CDR2 SYDVKM. Written as DNA, the CDR3 is TGTGCCACACTAGCGGGCCCCCGTGACACCGGGGAGCTGTTTTTT. Its translation is CATLAGPRDTGELFF.

Details on this clone: The sample contains more than one DNA sequence encoding this CDR3. The J gene is TRBJ2-7, the V gene TRBV18; D might be TRBD2 (5 bases). This CDR3 is built from 13 residues. Germline V gene lookup returns CDR1 KGHSH and CDR2 LQKENI. V lost 2 bases and J lost 3, with 8 bases in between. CDR3 region: CASSPGGRYEQYF. The DNA of the CDR3 is TGTGCCAGCTCACCAGGAGGTCGCTACGAGCAGTACTTC.

In DNA form, the CDR3 reads TGCGCCAGCAGCTTGCTCGGGACAGCGAACACCGGGGAGCTGTTTTTT. It yields the protein CASSLLGTANTGELFF. This sequence joins TRBV5-1 and TRBJ2-2; TRBD1 agrees at 7 bases. The germline V gene has CDR1 SGHRS and CDR2 YFSETQ. J was trimmed by 0 bases and V by 1 base; bases with no gene match: 3. This CDR3 has 16 amino acids.

The chain combines TRBV6-5 with TRBJ1-1, with a tentative D call TRBD1 (6 bases). This CDR3 has 13 amino acids. CDR1 MNHEY and CDR2 SVGAGI come from the germline V gene. V lost 6 bases and J 0 bases, leaving 8 bases between the germline ends. CDR3 sequence reads: CASSRGMNTEAFF. For the CDR3, the DNA is TGTGCCAGCAGCAGGGGCATGAACACTGAAGCTTTCTTT.

A single count supports this clone. The chain joins TRBV5-5 to TRBJ2-7, with D possibly matching TRBD2 (6 bases). The CDR3 loop spans 13 amino acids. With 0 bases removed from V and 3 bases from J, the gap between germline ends came to 7 bases. Germline values: CDR1 SGHKS, CDR2 YYEKEE (reference sequence). The CDR3 region has the DNA TGTGCCAGCAGCTTGGGACTAGACTACGAGCAGTACTTC. Its protein is CASSLGLDYEQYF.

This chain connects TRBV6-1 to TRBJ2-5, with 10 bases that match TRBD2. This CDR3 has 15 residues. The V segment lost 6 bases and the J segment 5 bases; nucleotides outside the gene matches: 9. In germline, CDR1 is MNHNS, CDR2 SASEGT. CDR3 sequence (DNA): TGTGCCAGCAGGCCGCTAGCGGGAGTAATGGAGACCCAGTACTTC. The encoded protein is CASRPLAGVMETQYF.

The chain joins TRBV2 to TRBJ2-7, with D maybe TRBD2 (6 bases). Germline lookup yields CDR1 SNHLY and CDR2 FYNNEI. Deletions cut 6 bases from V and 4 bases from J, with 13 bases between. The CDR3 loop spans 13 amino acids. In nucleotides, the CDR3 is TGTGCCAGCAGCGGGGGTTTCGGGTACGAGCAGTACTTC. It translates to CASSGGFGYEQYF. Together with reference TRBV2 and TRBJ2-7, the CDR3 gives the full variable domain: EPEVTQTPSHQVTQMGQEVILRCVPISNHLYFYWYRQILGQKVEFLVSFYNNEISEKSEIFDDQFSVERPDGSNFTLKIRSTKLEDSAMYFCASSGGFGYEQYFGPGTRLTVT.

The chain has TRBV28 and TRBJ1-4; the D is unclear. V was shortened by 3 bases and J by 7 bases, with 18 bases between the two germline ends. The CDR3 has 16 residues. Germline CDR1 reads MDHEN; CDR2 reads SYDVKM. The CDR3 sequence is CASSLFGVDVSEKLFF. CDR3 nucleotides: TGTGCCAGCAGTTTGTTTGGGGTAGATGTAAGTGAAAAACTGTTTTTT.

The chain combines TRBV30 with TRBJ1-2; 7 nucleotides line up with TRBD1. The J segment lost 2 bases and the V segment lost 1 base, leaving 7 bases of the junction unmatched. Per the germline V gene, CDR1 is GTSNPN and CDR2 is SVGIG (reference sequence). This CDR3 contains 15 residues. The CDR3 here is CAWSGTGLFNYGYTF. The CDR3 DNA follows: TGTGCCTGGAGTGGGACAGGACTTTTCAACTATGGCTACACCTTC. The full variable domain, rest sourced from reference TRBV30 and TRBJ1-2, is SQTIHQWPATLVQPVGSPLSLECTVEGTSNPNLYWYRQAAGRGLQLLFYSVGIGQISSEVPQNLSASRPQDRQFILSSKKLLLSDSGFYLCAWSGTGLFNYGYTFGSGTRLTVV.

The chain couples TRBV27 to TRBJ2-1, with D perhaps matching TRBD2 (6 bases). Between the trimmed V and J ends, which lost 0 bases and 4 bases, there was a span of 10 bases. Per the germline V gene, CDR1 is MNHEY and CDR2 is SMNVEV (reference sequence). The CDR3 is made up of 15 amino acids. In DNA form, the CDR3 reads TGTGCCAGCAGTTTATCCGTTAGCGGTTACAATGAGCAGTTCTTC. The encoded protein is CASSLSVSGYNEQFF.

This clone was observed many times. The same CDR3 is also encoded by other DNA sequences in this sample. The rearrangement links TRBV4-1 to TRBJ2-1; D unclear. V was clipped by 0 bases and J by 6 bases, with 15 bases between them. CDR3 length equals 16 residues. Germline-derived CDR1 and CDR2 are MGHRA and YSYEKL. The CDR3 sequence is CASSQDRRTRGNEQFF. For the CDR3, the DNA is TGCGCCAGCAGCCAAGATAGAAGGACCAGAGGCAATGAGCAGTTCTTC.

The rearrangement uses TRBV6-6 and TRBJ2-7; D is unresolved. This CDR3 has 11 amino acids. Per germline, CDR1 MNHNY and CDR2 SVGAGI (reference sequence). Trimming cost V 4 bases and J 6 bases, with 7 bases left between them. The CDR3 coding sequence is TGTGCCAGCAGTTCTACGACCGAGCAGTACTTC. Translation: CASSSTTEQYF.

The CDR3 region is CASSYARIGETQYF. CDR3 DNA sequence: TGTGCCAGCAGCTACGCCCGGATCGGGGAGACCCAGTACTTC. This chain connects TRBV7-2 to TRBJ2-5; D is undetermined. The V end was cut by 4 bases, the J end by 5 bases, with 14 bases between. The CDR3 has 14 residues. Germline V gene data show CDR1 as SGHTA and CDR2 as FQGNSA.

V gene TRBV18 combines with J gene TRBJ2-7; TRBD2 agrees at 7 bases. CDR3 length: 16 amino acids. V dropped 3 bases and J dropped 7; count of bases not matched to a gene: 15. Germline CDR1 and CDR2: KGHSH and LQKENI. CDR3 DNA sequence: TGTGCCAGCTCACCCGTGATGGGCCAGCGGGATTGGGAGCAGTACTTC. Translated, it gives CASSPVMGQRDWEQYF.

The chain is built from TRBV18 and TRBJ1-5; D gene unclear. Germline V gene sequence: CDR1 KGHSH, CDR2 LQKENI. V lost 3 bases and J lost 5, with 8 bases in between. The CDR3 runs 13 residues. The CDR3 protein is CASSPKADQPQHF. Here the CDR3 DNA reads TGTGCCAGCTCACCCAAAGCAGATCAGCCCCAGCATTTT.

The rearrangement joins TRBV4-2 to TRBJ1-5; D is ambiguous. Between the trimmed V and J ends, which lost 0 bases and 3 bases, there was a span of 12 bases. Germline CDR1 is LGHNA and CDR2 is YNFKEQ. This CDR3 has 16 amino acids. CDR3 sequence: CASSQDYTANNQPQHF. The CDR3, as DNA: TGTGCCAGCAGCCAAGATTACACAGCCAACAATCAGCCCCAGCATTTT.

The rearrangement uses TRBV11-3 and TRBJ2-3; D is ambiguous. The CDR3 covers 14 residues. Germline CDR1 SGHNT, CDR2 YENEEA. V lost 5 bases, J lost 2 bases, and 11 bases lay in between. The CDR3 region has the DNA TGTGCCAGCAGCCCCCGGGCCAACACAGATACGCAGTATTTT. As protein: CASSPRANTDTQYF.

The chain employs TRBV28 and TRBJ1-2; D perhaps matches TRBD1 (6 bases). This CDR3 has 14 residues. The V gene lost 6 bases and the J gene lost 5 bases, with 16 bases spanning the gap. Germline V gives CDR1 MDHEN, CDR2 SYDVKM. In DNA, the CDR3 is TGTGCCAGCAGGCCCGGACAGCTAATTTATGGCTACACCTTC. Its translation is CASRPGQLIYGYTF.

This clone appeared a few times. V gene TRBV28 combines with J gene TRBJ2-5, with 7 bases aligning to TRBD2. J lost 7 bases, V lost 7 bases, and 15 bases had no gene match. CDR3 length equals 15 residues. Germline assignment: CDR1 MDHEN and CDR2 SYDVKM. The DNA of the CDR3 is TGTGCCAGCAAAGCGCAAAGGCGGGAGCTGCGGACCCAGTACTTC. Translated, it gives CASKAQRRELRTQYF.